A selection of T cell receptor beta chains follows, all from one sample in a study of CD8 T cells in Susac syndrome. One entry per CDR3 protein results from TCRdb running MiXCR on the immunoSEQ multiplex PCR reads. The sample carries more than 150,000 distinct CDR3 sequences, 85% to 95% recorded once. Sequencing was done on a sample of CD8+ T cells from PBMCs. These receptors all stem from a human donor with Susac syndrome. The CDR3 runs from the conserved cysteine through the conserved F or W. A D gene is named only where the DNA matches it firmly. Clone sizes are given selectively: once, few, many, or a class where the clone is expanded.

J gene | D gene | V gene | clone size | CDR3 DNA | CDR3 protein
TRBJ1-5 | NA | TRBV7-9 | NA | TGTGCCAGCAGCTCTAACAGGGGCAATCAGCCCCAGCATTTT | CASSSNRGNQPQHF
TRBJ2-1 | NA | TRBV29-1 | NA | TGCAGCGTTAAAGACACGAGCTCCTACAATGAGCAGTTCTTC | CSVKDTSSYNEQFF
TRBJ1-6 | NA | TRBV14 | NA | TGTGCCAGCAGCCAAGGGGAGGGTAGAAATTCACCCCTCCACTTT | CASSQGEGRNSPLHF
TRBJ2-1 | NA | TRBV2 | once | TGTGCCCGCGCCCAAGATGAGCAGTTCTTC | CARAQDEQFF
TRBJ1-1 | NA | TRBV19 | NA | TGTGCCAGTAGTATTCTTCGGGGCAGGGAAGCTTTCTTT | CASSILRGREAFF
TRBJ2-7 | TRBD2 | TRBV5-6 | once | TGTGCCAGCAAAACCGGGACTAGCCCTGTCGAGCAGTACTTC | CASKTGTSPVEQYF
TRBJ1-1 | NA | TRBV7-9 | NA | TGTGCCAGCAGCTTAGTTGCCGCCGGGAACACTGAAGCTTTCTTT | CASSLVAAGNTEAFF
TRBJ1-4 | NA | TRBV15 | NA | TGTGCCACCAGCAGAGAGGGGATATGGGGCAGAGATAATGAAAAACTGTTTTTT | CATSREGIWGRDNEKLFF
TRBJ2-1 | TRBD2 | TRBV9 | NA | TGTGCCAGCAGCGCAGCTAGCGGGAACTACAATGAGCAGTTCTTC | CASSAASGNYNEQFF
TRBJ2-7 | NA | TRBV28 | NA | TGTGCCAGCAGCCCCCTCATTGTTGTCGGCTCCTACGAGCAGTACTTC | CASSPLIVVGSYEQYF
TRBJ2-3 | NA | TRBV20-1 | once | TGCAGTGCTAGACGAACGGGCACAGATACGCAGTATTTT | CSARRTGTDTQYF
TRBJ1-2 | NA | TRBV4-1 | NA | TGCGCCAGCAGCCAAGATCTGGCAGGGCTAAACCATGGCTACACCTTC | CASSQDLAGLNHGYTF
TRBJ1-2 | NA | TRBV18 | few | TGTGCCAGCTCATCCGGGGCATATGGCTACACCTTC | CASSSGAYGYTF
TRBJ1-5 | NA | TRBV15 | NA | TGTGCCACCAGCAGAACAGGCGTTCAGCCCCAGCATTTT | CATSRTGVQPQHF
TRBJ2-7 | TRBD2 | TRBV2 | NA | TGTGCCAGCAGTGAACCGGCGGGAGGGCCTTACGAGCAGTACTTC | CASSEPAGGPYEQYF
TRBJ2-2 | NA | TRBV9 | NA | TGTGCCAGCAGAGTAACCCCCCGGACCGGGGAGCTGTTTTTT | CASRVTPRTGELFF
TRBJ1-5 | NA | TRBV4-1 | NA | TGCGCCAGCAGCCGGAGGGACAAGACCTTTGAACGGGGCCGGCAGCCCCAGCATTTT | CASSRRDKTFERGRQPQHF
TRBJ2-1 | NA | TRBV29-1 | NA | TGCAGCGTTCTGCATAATGAGCAGTTCTTC | CSVLHNEQFF
TRBJ2-5 | TRBD2 | TRBV28 | NA | TGTGCCAGCAGTTCCCCTACTACTAGCGGGAGGGCCGAAGAGACCCAGTACTTC | CASSSPTTSGRAEETQYF
TRBJ2-2 | TRBD2 | TRBV20-1 | NA | TGCAGTGCTAGAGTAGCGGGGGCCCGAGGTTGGTCCGGGGAGCTGTTTTTT | CSARVAGARGWSGELFF
TRBJ1-2 | NA | TRBV3-1 | NA | TGTGCCAGCAGCCAGAACAGGGAAGGAGGCTACACCTTC | CASSQNREGGYTF
TRBJ2-1 | TRBD2 | TRBV7-3 | NA | TGTGCCAGCAGCTCTATGCCCCTAACTAGCGGGAGTCGCGATGAGCAGTTCTTC | CASSSMPLTSGSRDEQFF
TRBJ2-1 | NA | TRBV4-1 | NA | TGCGCCAGCAGCCAAGATCTAGCCGTACAGGAGCAGTTCTTC | CASSQDLAVQEQFF
TRBJ2-1 | NA | TRBV12-3/TRBV12-4 | NA | TGTGCCAGCCGCAAAGGAGGTGAGCAGTTCTTC | CASRKGGEQFF
TRBJ1-2 | TRBD1 | TRBV2 | NA | TGTGCCAGCAACGGACAGGGAGCTAACTATGGCTACACCTTC | CASNGQGANYGYTF
TRBJ2-3 | TRBD2 | TRBV9 | NA | TGTGCCAGCAGCTCCCTCGGTGGACTAGCGGGGGGTACGCAGTATTTT | CASSSLGGLAGGTQYF
TRBJ2-1 | NA | TRBV5-1 | NA | TGCGCCAGCAGCTTGGAAGACGGGGGCGATGAGCAGTTCTTC | CASSLEDGGDEQFF
TRBJ1-1 | NA | TRBV30 | NA | TGTGCCTGTAGAAATAGTAACACTGAAGCTTTCTTT | CACRNSNTEAFF
TRBJ1-1 | NA | TRBV13 | NA | TGTGCCAGCAGCTTAGCAGGGGTGGCTGAAGCTTTCTTT | CASSLAGVAEAFF
TRBJ2-1 | TRBD2 | TRBV29-1 | NA | TGCAGCGTCCGCCCAGGGCTGGGGGAGGGAGTTTGGTACAATGAGCAGTTCTTC | CSVRPGLGEGVWYNEQFF
TRBJ2-7 | NA | TRBV27 | NA | TGTGCCAGCAGTTTGCCAGGTCCTACCTACGAGCAGTACTTC | CASSLPGPTYEQYF
TRBJ2-7 | NA | TRBV6-5 | NA | TGTGCCAGCAGTTACGGGGGGATGCACGAGCAGTACTTC | CASSYGGMHEQYF
TRBJ2-7 | TRBD2 | TRBV4-1 | NA | TGCGCCAGCAGCCCCAGCCCGGGACTACTCTACGAGCAGTACTTC | CASSPSPGLLYEQYF
TRBJ1-6 | NA | TRBV27 | once | TGTGCCAGCAGTTCAGGATTCGGACAGCCCAATTCACCCCTCCACTTT | CASSSGFGQPNSPLHF
TRBJ2-3 | NA | TRBV2 | once | TGTGCCAGCAGTGAGTTCGATACTGAAACAGATACGCAGTATTTT | CASSEFDTETDTQYF
TRBJ2-3 | TRBD2 | TRBV11-2 | NA | TGTGCCAGCAGCTCACCCCGGTCGGCGGGAGGGTCCACAGATACGCAGTATTTT | CASSSPRSAGGSTDTQYF
TRBJ2-1 | TRBD2 | TRBV3-1 | NA | TGTGCCAGCGGAGGACTAGCGGGATACAATGAGCAGTTCTTC | CASGGLAGYNEQFF
TRBJ2-2 | NA | TRBV24-1 | NA | TGTGCCACCAGTGTCTCGGGACTCCAGAACACCGGGGAGCTGTTTTTT | CATSVSGLQNTGELFF
TRBJ2-3 | TRBD2 | TRBV5-4 | NA | TGTGCCAGCAGCTTTGGTCGAGGACTAGCGGGGGGGCGCACAGATACGCAGTATTTT | CASSFGRGLAGGRTDTQYF
TRBJ1-5 | NA | TRBV5-6 | NA | TGTGCCAGCAGCTGGGGGGTTAGTAATCAGCCCCAGCATTTT | CASSWGVSNQPQHF
TRBJ2-5 | NA | TRBV23-1 | NA | TGCGCCAGCAGCCTACCCGATTGTCCACGCACGCCCCAGTACTTC | CASSLPDCPRTPQYF
TRBJ2-1 | NA | TRBV9 | NA | TGTGCCAGCAGCTTAAGGCAGGGGAGGGATCGTCGGGATGAGCAGTTCTTC | CASSLRQGRDRRDEQFF
TRBJ2-2 | TRBD2 | TRBV9 | NA | TGTGCCAGCAGCCCGAGCCCGGGACTAGCGGGAGGTGTCGGGGAGCTGTTTTTT | CASSPSPGLAGGVGELFF
TRBJ2-3 | TRBD2 | TRBV4-1 | NA | TGCGCCAGCGGCGGTGGACTAGCGGGAGTGGATACGCAGTATTTT | CASGGGLAGVDTQYF
TRBJ1-6 | NA | TRBV30 | NA | TGTGCCTGGACCAGGGGAGGCGGGGGAACTTCACCCCTCCACTTT | CAWTRGGGGTSPLHF
TRBJ2-7 | TRBD1 | TRBV5-6 | NA | TGTGCCAGCAGCTTGCCGGGACAGGAATACGAGCAGTACTTC | CASSLPGQEYEQYF
TRBJ1-3 | TRBD1 | TRBV7-6 | NA | TGTGCCAGCAGCCCCGGGACAGGTCCTGGAAACACCATATATTTT | CASSPGTGPGNTIYF